Shown below are 12 T cell receptor beta chains from a single sample sequenced in a study of T cells after posttransplantation cyclophosphamide. The assay was immunoSEQ multiplex PCR, and TCRdb's table has in-frame clones only and misses some. The sample holds tens of thousands of clones, around 90% seen once. The sequenced sample was PBMCs. Receptors were obtained from a woman in her 40s with a blood cancer, CMV-positive, and with a related stem cell donor.

The chain links TRBV5-1 to TRBJ2-7; D perhaps matches TRBD1 (6 bases). V was pared by 2 bases and J by 0 bases, with 12 bases between. The CDR3 runs to 15 residues. Germline CDR1 reads SGHRS; CDR2 reads YFSETQ. In DNA form, the CDR3 reads TGCGCCAGCAGCTTATCCGGGACACTCTCCTACGAGCAGTACTTC. Its translation: CASSLSGTLSYEQYF.

The chain employs TRBV7-9 and TRBJ1-1, with TRBD1 matching over 10 bases. Germline lookup yields CDR1 SEHNR and CDR2 FQNEAQ (reference sequence). The CDR3 covers 16 residues. The V segment lost 1 base and the J segment 4 bases; nucleotides outside the gene matches: 6. The CDR3 loop reads CASSLGGTGEGTEAFF. In DNA form, the CDR3 reads TGTGCCAGCAGCTTAGGAGGGACAGGGGAGGGCACTGAAGCTTTCTTT.

The CDR3 sequence: CASRGQLTYEQYF. In DNA, the CDR3 is TGTGCCAGCAGGGGACAGCTAACCTACGAGCAGTACTTC. The V gene is TRBV7-9, the J gene TRBJ2-7, with 7 positions matching TRBD1. Germline CDR1 SEHNR, CDR2 FQNEAQ (reference sequence). The CDR3 has 13 amino acids. J was trimmed by 2 bases and V by 6 bases; bases with no gene match: 4. Looking up the rest from reference TRBV7-9 and TRBJ2-7 gives the full variable domain: DTGVSQNPRHKITKRGQNVTFRCDPISEHNRLYWYRQTLGQGPEFLTYFQNEAQLEKSRLLSDRFSAERPKGSFSTLEIQRTEQGDSAMYLCASRGQLTYEQYFGPGTRLTVT.

CDR3 protein: CASSVAGGVGGIEAFF. The CDR3 bases are TGTGCCAGCAGCGTAGCTGGAGGGGTGGGGGGGATTGAAGCTTTCTTT. The gene calls are TRBV9 and TRBJ1-1; weak D call: TRBD1 (5 bases). With 0 bases removed from V and 7 bases from J, the gap between germline ends came to 19 bases. The CDR3 length is 16 residues. Germline assignment: CDR1 SGDLS and CDR2 YYNGEE.

This chain links TRBV7-9 with TRBJ1-2; D is ambiguous. Germline lookup yields CDR1 SEHNR and CDR2 FQNEAQ (reference sequence). CDR3 length equals 13 residues. V was pared by 5 bases and J by 6 bases, with 13 bases between. This CDR3 reads CASSPRRADGYTF. CDR3 bases: TGTGCCAGCAGCCCCCGGAGGGCCGATGGCTACACCTTC.

This clone was seen a handful of times. This chain uses TRBV6-1 with TRBJ2-7; 10 bases are shared with TRBD1. The junction had 3 bases not matched to a gene; V was cut back by 6 bases and J by 10 bases. Germline CDR1 reads MNHNS; CDR2 reads SASEGT. This CDR3 comprises 11 residues. The CDR3 DNA sequence: TGTGCCAGCAGGGGGGACAGGGGACAGTACTTC. Translated: CASRGDRGQYF.

J is TRBJ1-6 and V is TRBV28; D is perhaps TRBD1 (5 bases). V was cut by 10 bases and J by 7 bases, with 20 bases left in between. The CDR3 contains 15 residues. Germline V gene data show CDR1 as MDHEN and CDR2 as SYDVKM. CDR3 nucleotides: TGTGCCACCTATTGGGCGGGACCGGTAAATTCACCCCTCCACTTT. This codes for CATYWAGPVNSPLHF.

V gene TRBV5-1 combines with J gene TRBJ2-3, with a tentative D call TRBD1 (6 bases). The ends were cut back, 4 bases at V and 0 bases at J, with 12 bases in the middle. CDR3 length equals 15 residues. CDR1 and CDR2 from the germline V gene are SGHRS and YFSETQ. CDR3 loop: CASSIRQVSTDTQYF. DNA for the CDR3: TGCGCCAGCAGCATTAGACAGGTTAGCACAGATACGCAGTATTTT.

The chain couples TRBV25-1 to TRBJ1-3; 8 bases are shared with TRBD1. Trimming cost V 4 bases and J 4 bases; bases outside gene matches: 12. The CDR3 contains 17 residues. Germline V lookup: CDR1 MGHDK, CDR2 SYGVNS. The CDR3: CASSGIQGAIKGNTIYF. The CDR3, as DNA: TGTGCCAGCAGTGGCATCCAGGGGGCGATAAAAGGAAACACCATATATTTT. Together with reference TRBV25-1 and TRBJ1-3, the CDR3 gives the full variable domain: EADIYQTPRYLVIGTGKKITLECSQTMGHDKMYWYQQDPGMELHLIHYSYGVNSTEKGDLSSESTVSRIRTEHFPLTLESARPSHTSQYLCASSGIQGAIKGNTIYFGEGSWLTVV.

The chain carries TRBV18 and TRBJ2-5; 7 positions match TRBD1. Germline V CDR1 and CDR2: KGHSH, LQKENI. There are 17 residues in the CDR3. V shed 3 bases, J shed 1 base, and the junction held 11 bases outside the gene matches. The CDR3 DNA sequence: TGTGCCAGCTCACCTCTAACAGGGGCGCCGACCCAAGAGACCCAGTACTTC. Amino acids: CASSPLTGAPTQETQYF. Together with reference TRBV18 and TRBJ2-5, the CDR3 gives the full variable domain: NAGVMQNPRHLVRRRGQEARLRCSPMKGHSHVYWYRQLPEEGLKFMVYLQKENIIDESGMPKERFSAEFPKEGPSILRIQQVVRGDSAAYFCASSPLTGAPTQETQYFGPGTRLLVL.

The V gene is TRBV6-5, the J gene TRBJ1-6, with D hard to call. Germline lookup yields CDR1 MNHEY and CDR2 SVGAGI. CDR3 length: 14 amino acids. V shed 0 bases and J shed 7 bases, with 7 bases lying between them. CDR3 residues: CASSYSPGNSPLHF. The CDR3 DNA is TGTGCCAGCAGTTACTCACCGGGAAATTCACCCCTCCACTTT.

The chain has TRBV4-1 and TRBJ2-1; D not resolved. CDR1 is MGHRA, CDR2 YSYEKL, per germline. The V end lost 2 bases, the J end lost 0 bases, and 5 bases lay between the germline ends. The CDR3 covers 14 residues. This chain's CDR3 is CASSQPSSYNEQFF. Written as DNA, the CDR3 is TGCGCCAGCAGCCAACCTAGCTCCTACAATGAGCAGTTCTTC.